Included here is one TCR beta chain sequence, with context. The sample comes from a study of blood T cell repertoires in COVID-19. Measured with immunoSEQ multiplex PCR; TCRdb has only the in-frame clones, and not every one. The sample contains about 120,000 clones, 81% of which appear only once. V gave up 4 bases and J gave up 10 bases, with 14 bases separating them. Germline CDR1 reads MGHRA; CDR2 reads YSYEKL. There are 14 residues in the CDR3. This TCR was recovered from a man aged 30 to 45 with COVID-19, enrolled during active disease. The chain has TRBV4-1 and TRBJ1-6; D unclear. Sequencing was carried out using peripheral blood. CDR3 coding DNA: TGCGCCAGCAGCCTTGGGCCTAGCGGCTCACCCCTCCACTTT. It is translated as CASSLGPSGSPLHF.